These 15 T cell receptor beta chains were all obtained from the same sample, sequenced in a study of low-dose radiotherapy and immunotherapy resistance in tumors. With TRAV- and TRBV-specific primers, first-strand cDNA was made, covering the alpha and beta chains. Amplification of TCRs used a constant-region primer and V-primer adapter for approximately 18 PCR cycles. TCRdb itself ran the reads through MiXCR, one entry per CDR3 protein. This repertoire shows about 6,600 distinct CDR3 sequences, 53% found once; its top ten account for more than 9.5%. The source of these receptors is a human donor with advanced metastatic prostate, ovarian, gallbladder or colorectal cancer (not recorded which). This table probably holds off-target reads from a library built for another chain.

This clonotype came up a few times. The rearrangement uses TRBV14 and TRBJ1-6, with D perhaps TRBD1 (5 bases). V was trimmed by 4 bases and J by 7 bases, leaving 8 bases between them. CDR1 and CDR2 (germline): SGHDN, FVKESK. The CDR3 runs to 13 residues. DNA for the CDR3: TGTGCCAGCAGCCTGACAGTAAATTCACCCCTCCACTTT. Translation gives CASSLTVNSPLHF.

CDR3 loop: CASSSAAYNEQFF. For the CDR3, the DNA is TGCGCCAGCAGCTCTGCGGCTTACAATGAGCAGTTCTTC. The chain has TRBV5-1 and TRBJ2-1; D not certain. The germline V gene has CDR1 SGHRS and CDR2 YFSETQ. The CDR3 has 13 amino acids. The V and J ends lost 3 bases and 4 bases respectively, with 8 bases between them.

The table lists this clonotype with a few counts. V gene TRBV29-1 combines with J gene TRBJ2-7; D call uncertain. The CDR3 sequence is 12 residues long. Germline CDR1 reads SQVTM; CDR2 reads ANQGSEA. Trimming stripped 0 bases from V and 3 bases from J, with 6 bases between. In DNA, the CDR3 is TGCAGCGTTGAAGAAGGCGGCTACGAGCAGTACTTC. Protein product: CSVEEGGYEQYF.

The rearrangement joins TRBV12-3 or TRBV12-4 to TRBJ2-1; 8 nucleotides agree with TRBD2. J gave up 7 bases and V 8 bases, and 10 bases lay outside the gene matches. The CDR3 runs 14 residues. CDR3 loop: CASVKTSAHNEQFF. The CDR3 DNA is TGTGCCAGCGTGAAGACTAGCGCGCATAATGAGCAGTTCTTC.

The genes are TRBV7-2 and TRBJ2-7, with TRBD2 as a possible D gene (7 bases). This CDR3 has 15 residues. Germline assignment: CDR1 SGHTA and CDR2 FQGNSA. Trimming left V 1 base short and J 10 bases short, with 20 bases between. This CDR3 reads CASSLEAVGGGGQYF. CDR3 in DNA: TGTGCCAGCAGCTTAGAAGCGGTCGGTGGCGGGGGCCAGTACTTC.

The rearrangement links TRBV4-3 to TRBJ2-1; possibly TRBD1 for D (5 bases). CDR3 length: 16 amino acids. V was shortened by 3 bases and J by 3 bases, with 15 bases between the two germline ends. Germline CDR1 is LGHNA and CDR2 is YSLEER. CDR3 residues: CASSQVDIVVYNEQFF. The CDR3 bases are TGCGCCAGCAGCCAGGTGGACATCGTGGTCTACAATGAGCAGTTCTTC.

The chain uses TRBV29-1 and TRBJ2-1; unclear D gene. From germline, CDR1 is SQVTM and CDR2 ANQGSEA. V shed 6 bases and J shed 0 bases, with 12 bases lying between them. The CDR3 runs 14 residues. The CDR3 loop is CSVEPRLSYNEQFF. CDR3 DNA sequence: TGCAGCGTGGAGCCCAGACTCTCCTACAATGAGCAGTTCTTC.

There are a few counts of this clonotype. V usage is TRBV6-6 and J usage is TRBJ2-1; 13 positions agree with TRBD2. V shed 7 bases and J 6 bases; nucleotides not matched to a gene: 9. Germline loops: CDR1 MNHNY, CDR2 SVGAGI (reference sequence). This CDR3 region has 16 residues. The CDR3 DNA sequence: TGTGCCAGCACCGCCCTACTAGCGGGAGGGTCCAATGAGCAGTTCTTC. This encodes CASTALLAGGSNEQFF.

The chain employs TRBV5-6 and TRBJ2-1; 8 positions agree with TRBD2. The CDR3 has 17 amino acids. With 4 bases clipped from V and 0 bases from J, the junction kept 9 bases outside the gene matches. Germline V gene lookup returns CDR1 SGHDT and CDR2 YYEEEE. The CDR3: CASSRVSGKNSYNEQFF. The CDR3 DNA follows: TGTGCCAGCAGCCGAGTTAGCGGGAAGAACTCCTACAATGAGCAGTTCTTC.

This clonotype was counted a few times. The chain combines TRBV2 with TRBJ2-5, with 7 bases that match TRBD1. CDR1 is SNHLY and CDR2 is FYNNEI in the germline V gene. V dropped 9 bases and J dropped 4; count of bases not matched to a gene: 5. This CDR3 has 12 amino acids. CDR3 bases: TGTGCCAGATCGACAGGGTCAGAGACCCAGTACTTC. This encodes CARSTGSETQYF. Together with reference TRBV2 and TRBJ2-5, the CDR3 gives the full variable domain: EPEVTQTPSHQVTQMGQEVILRCVPISNHLYFYWYRQILGQKVEFLVSFYNNEISEKSEIFDDQFSVERPDGSNFTLKIRSTKLEDSAMYFCARSTGSETQYFGPGTRLLVL.

The rearrangement links TRBV5-1 to TRBJ1-1, with 7 bases lining up with TRBD1. V was pared by 4 bases and J by 5 bases, with 5 bases of the junction left unmatched. This CDR3 region has 13 residues. CDR1 is SGHRS, CDR2 YFSETQ, per germline. Here the CDR3 reads CASSAQGGTEAFF. In nucleotides, the CDR3 is TGCGCCAGCAGCGCCCAGGGGGGGACTGAAGCTTTCTTT.

The genes are TRBV20-1 and TRBJ2-5, with D unresolved. V lost 2 bases, J lost 4 bases, and 14 bases lay in between. Germline lookup yields CDR1 DFQATT and CDR2 SNEGSKA (reference sequence). CDR3 length equals 14 residues. Written as DNA, the CDR3 is TGCAGTGCTAGAAAACCAAAGATTGGAGAGACCCAGTACTTC. As protein: CSARKPKIGETQYF.

This chain connects TRBV6-1 to TRBJ2-1; 11 bases are a match to TRBD2. Germline assignment: CDR1 MNHNS and CDR2 SASEGT. The CDR3 sequence is 19 residues long. V was clipped by 5 bases and J by 1 base; unmatched bases: 13. The CDR3 DNA is TGTGCCAGCAGTTACGAGGGTGGGACTAGCGGCGGATCCTACAATGAGCAGTTCTTC. Translated, it gives CASSYEGGTSGGSYNEQFF.

V and J are TRBV29-1 and TRBJ2-3; 9 bases align to TRBD2. The J segment lost 2 bases and the V segment lost 5 bases, leaving 2 bases of the junction unmatched. This CDR3 region has 13 residues. Germline CDR1 reads SQVTM; CDR2 reads ANQGSEA. The CDR3 is CSVLAGNTDTQYF. The CDR3 DNA sequence: TGCAGCGTTCTAGCGGGGAACACAGATACGCAGTATTTT.

The chain uses TRBV13 and TRBJ1-6; D is ambiguous. With 5 bases removed from V and 10 bases from J, the gap between germline ends came to 12 bases. The CDR3 length is 13 residues. Per the germline V gene, CDR1 is PRHDT and CDR2 is FYEKMQ (reference sequence). CDR3 residues: CASSLAGSSPLHF. CDR3 DNA: TGTGCCAGCAGCCTAGCGGGGAGCTCACCCCTCCACTTT.